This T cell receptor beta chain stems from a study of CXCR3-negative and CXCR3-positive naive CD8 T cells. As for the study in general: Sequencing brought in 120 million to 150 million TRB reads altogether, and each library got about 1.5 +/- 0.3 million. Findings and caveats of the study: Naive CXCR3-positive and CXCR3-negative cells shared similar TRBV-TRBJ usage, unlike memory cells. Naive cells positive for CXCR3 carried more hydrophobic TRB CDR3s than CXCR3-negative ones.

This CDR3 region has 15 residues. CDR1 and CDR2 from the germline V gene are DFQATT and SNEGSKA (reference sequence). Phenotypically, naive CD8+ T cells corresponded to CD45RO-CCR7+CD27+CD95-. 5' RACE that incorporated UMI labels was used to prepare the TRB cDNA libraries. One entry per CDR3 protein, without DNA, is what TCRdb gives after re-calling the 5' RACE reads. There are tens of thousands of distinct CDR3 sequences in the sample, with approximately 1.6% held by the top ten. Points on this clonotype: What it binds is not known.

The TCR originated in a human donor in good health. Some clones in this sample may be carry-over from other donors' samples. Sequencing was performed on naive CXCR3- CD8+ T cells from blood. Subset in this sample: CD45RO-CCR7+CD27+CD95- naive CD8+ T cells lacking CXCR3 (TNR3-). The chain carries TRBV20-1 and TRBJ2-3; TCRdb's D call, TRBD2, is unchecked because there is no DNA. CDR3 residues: CSAISGGESTDTQYF.